The clone carrying this TCR beta chain was recorded many times. The antigen is unknown. This entry comes from a study of CD8+CD57+ T cells in acquired aplastic anemia. Background on the study: Mean DNA quantity obtained from sorted CD4+ and CD8+ cells was about 3.2 ug.

Overall study results and limits: Patients and controls shared 25 to 30 CD8+ CDR3 sequences, which appeared highly expressed in patients and within their immunodominant clones. Between patients and controls, CD8+ Simpson's diversity did not vary significantly.

TCR beta VDJ and CDR3 were profiled, and genomic DNA was the template. TCRdb re-derived calls from the reads in MiXCR, one entry per CDR3 protein. There are about 270,000 distinct CDR3 sequences in the sample; approximately 55% occur only once, and 8% lies in the top ten. This sequence was found in a human donor with severe aplastic anemia or a healthy control (not recorded which). The sequenced material came from sorted CD4+, CD8+, or CD8+CD57+ T cells (not recorded which) from PBMCs.

For the CDR3, the DNA is TGTGCCAGCAGTGAATTTCGGGGGATCGGCTCTGGAAACACCATATATTTT. Translating it yields CASSEFRGIGSGNTIYF. The chain has TRBV6-1 and TRBJ1-3; tentative D call: TRBD1 (5 bases). In germline, CDR1 is MNHNS, CDR2 SASEGT. Trimming removed 2 bases from V and 0 bases from J, with 14 bases in between. CDR3 length: 17 amino acids.